This TCR beta chain came from a study of blood T cell repertoires in COVID-19 (dated by TCRdb to 2020 to 2021). About the study as a whole: Samples covering the acute and convalescent phases of COVID-19 were provided by collaborators in the United States, Italy and Spain. Subjects who had been exposed to COVID-19, were actively infected with it, or had recovered from it provided the deeply sampled blood TCRbeta repertoires that made up the dataset. Where available, HLA class I and class II types were taken from metadata supplied by the sample provider and were not determined by assay-based typing. Sample metadata almost always included a de-identified subject ID, COVID-19 status, age in years and sex. The repertoires were released in a freely available public database intended as a resource for research on the immune response to SARS-CoV-2. The prospective study material was composed of cDNA or gDNA derived from T cells, B-cell-depleted T cells, or PBMCs. Samples came from the ongoing ImmuneRACE study (first 160 participants) plus 1,254 subjects from 6 global collaborators. Overall study results and their limits: How much clinical and demographic metadata was included differed by source and by participant, and the metadata was provided uncurated.

From the cysteine through the phenylalanine, the CDR3 covers 15 amino acids. Only CDR3 DNA remains: 45 bases, in frame from the first base. The germline V gene (reference sequence) yields LNHDA for CDR1 and SQIVND for CDR2. Between the V and J ends, shortened by 5 bases and 0 bases respectively, the junction contains 12 bases. Note on this clone: Its cognate antigen has yet to be identified. No base-level quality is on record; no much larger clone is a single base apart.

TCRbeta CDR3 regions were amplified from genomic DNA using the immunoSEQ Assay, a bias-controlled multiplex PCR. The authors processed their data as follows. Within the assay, amplification of reference gene primers was used to estimate how many nucleated cells each sample contained. To quantify the absolute abundance of each unique TCRbeta CDR3 rearrangement, sequence reads were collapsed and filtered. Productive Simpson clonality was computed per sample as the square root of Simpson's diversity index over productive rearrangements. The table comes from immuneACCESS by way of TCRdb, which keeps in-frame sequences with V and J called. Part of the clones is missing from these tables; in studies checked, under half for an unresolved V gene and the rest for unknown reasons. That table furnishes V, J and clone size, whereas the DNA furnished D and trimming. Within this sample are 250,000 to 300,000 clones, with around nine tenths of them counted one time only. The leading ten clones occupy roughly 12% of the sample.

One collaborating source in Seattle enrolled patients while the patients were actively infected and followed the patients over time throughout the course of disease. Whole blood was collected in K2EDTA tubes by collaborating institutions according to the institutions' own protocols. For TCRbeta analysis, collaborators shipped samples as frozen whole blood, isolated PBMCs, or DNA extracted from either of those sample types. Sequencing used peripheral blood. The receptor was derived from a woman in her twenties or thirties with COVID-19, enrolled during active disease. The rearranged segments are TRBV19 and TRBJ2-3; matching of 6 bases hints at TRBD2 as the D gene. The nucleotide sequence reads as follows: TGTGCCAGTAGTCCCTTTGCGGGGAGCACAGATACGCAGTATTTT. It codes for CASSPFAGSTDTQYF.